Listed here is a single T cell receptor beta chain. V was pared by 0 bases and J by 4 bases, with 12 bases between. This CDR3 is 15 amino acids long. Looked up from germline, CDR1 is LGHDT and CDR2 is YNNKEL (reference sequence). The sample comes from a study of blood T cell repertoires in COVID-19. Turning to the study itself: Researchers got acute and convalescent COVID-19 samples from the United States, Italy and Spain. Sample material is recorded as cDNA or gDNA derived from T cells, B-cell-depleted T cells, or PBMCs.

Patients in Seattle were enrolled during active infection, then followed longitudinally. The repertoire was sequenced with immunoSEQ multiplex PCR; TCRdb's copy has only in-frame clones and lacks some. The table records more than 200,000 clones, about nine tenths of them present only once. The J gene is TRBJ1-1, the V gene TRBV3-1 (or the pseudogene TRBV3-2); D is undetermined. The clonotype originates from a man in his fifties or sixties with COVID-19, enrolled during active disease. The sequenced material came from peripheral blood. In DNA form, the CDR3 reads TGTGCCAGCAGCCAAGAGCCGGGGTCAGGCACTGAAGCTTTCTTT. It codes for CASSQEPGSGTEAFF.